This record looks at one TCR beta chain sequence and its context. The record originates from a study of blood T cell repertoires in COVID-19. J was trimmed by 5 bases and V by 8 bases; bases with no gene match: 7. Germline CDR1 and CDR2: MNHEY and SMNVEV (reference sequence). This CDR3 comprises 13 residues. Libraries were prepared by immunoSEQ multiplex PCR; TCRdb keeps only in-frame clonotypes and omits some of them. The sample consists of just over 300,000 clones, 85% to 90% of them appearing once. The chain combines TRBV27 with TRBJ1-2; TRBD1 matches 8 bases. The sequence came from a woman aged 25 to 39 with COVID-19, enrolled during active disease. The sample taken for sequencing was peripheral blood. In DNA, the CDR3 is TGTGCCAGCGCCGGGACAGGCCTTTATGGCTACACCTTC. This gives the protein CASAGTGLYGYTF.